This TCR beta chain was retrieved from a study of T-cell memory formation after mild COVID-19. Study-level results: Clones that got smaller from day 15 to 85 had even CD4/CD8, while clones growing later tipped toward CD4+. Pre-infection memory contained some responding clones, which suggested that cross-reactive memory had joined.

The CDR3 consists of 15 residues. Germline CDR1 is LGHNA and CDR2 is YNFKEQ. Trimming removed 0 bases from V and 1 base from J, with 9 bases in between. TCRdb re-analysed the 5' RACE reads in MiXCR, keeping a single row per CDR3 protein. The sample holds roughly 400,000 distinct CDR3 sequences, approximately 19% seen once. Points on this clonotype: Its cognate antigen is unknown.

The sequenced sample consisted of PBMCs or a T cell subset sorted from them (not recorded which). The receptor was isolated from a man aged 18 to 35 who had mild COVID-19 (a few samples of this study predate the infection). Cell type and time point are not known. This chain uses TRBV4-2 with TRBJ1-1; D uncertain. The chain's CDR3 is CASSQEDRRNTEAFF. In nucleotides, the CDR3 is TGTGCCAGCAGCCAAGAGGATCGACGGAACACTGAAGCTTTCTTT.